The 26 T cell receptor beta chains below all came from one sample that was sequenced in a study of human CD8 memory T cell subsets. Construction of TCR beta libraries was accomplished by means of UMI-labeled 5' RACE. TCRdb reanalyzed the 5' RACE reads and collapses them to one entry per CDR3 protein, without DNA. This sample's table has thousands of distinct CDR3 sequences. TPEX cells were CCR7+ PD-1+ TIGIT+ early memory CD8+ T cells with exhausted-like traits. Sequencing was performed on CD8+ T cells from PBMCs. The receptors derive from a human donor in good health.

V gene TRBV11-2 combines with J gene TRBJ2-1. Per the germline V gene, CDR1 is SGHAT and CDR2 is FQNNGV. The CDR3 contains 14 residues. Here the CDR3 reads CASSSQPTEDEQFF.

V gene TRBV9 combines with J gene TRBJ2-7. The CDR3 is made up of 18 amino acids. Germline lookup yields CDR1 SGDLS and CDR2 YYNGEE. Here the CDR3 reads CASSVLPRLSERSYEQYF.

V and J are TRBV20-1 and TRBJ2-2. Germline-derived CDR1 and CDR2 are DFQATT and SNEGSKA (reference sequence). The CDR3 contains 13 residues. The CDR3 sequence: CSARDMDAGELFF.

The rearrangement joins TRBV4-1 to TRBJ2-7; TCRdb lists TRBD1, though no DNA is available to test this call. This CDR3 contains 14 residues. Germline values: CDR1 MGHRA, CDR2 YSYEKL. The CDR3 reads CASSQEGPGYEQYF.

V and J are TRBV27 and TRBJ2-1; TCRdb names TRBD2, which stays unverified in the absence of DNA. The CDR3 sequence is 16 residues long. The germline V gene has CDR1 MNHEY and CDR2 SMNVEV (reference sequence). CDR3 amino acids: CASSLGPGLAINEQFF.

The V call is TRBV10-1, the J call TRBJ2-1; the D call of TRBD2 rests on TCRdb alone, since no DNA is present to check it. Germline CDR1 reads WNHNN; CDR2 reads SYGVQD (reference sequence). This CDR3 spans 16 amino acids. CDR3 residues: CASSESDSETNNEQFF.

V gene TRBV29-1 combines with J gene TRBJ1-1; TCRdb's D gene call, TRBD1, goes unchecked for lack of DNA. The CDR3 length is 14 residues. In germline, CDR1 is SQVTM, CDR2 ANQGSEA. The CDR3 here is CSAPSTGVNTEAFF.

This chain uses TRBV11-2 with TRBJ2-3; TCRdb's assignment of TRBD2 cannot be checked, as there is no DNA. CDR3 size: 16 residues. Looked up from germline, CDR1 is SGHAT and CDR2 is FQNNGV. The CDR3 spells CASSLGVGGNRDTQYF. Supplemented by reference TRBV11-2 and TRBJ2-3, the full variable domain reads EAGVAQSPRYKIIEKRQSVAFWCNPISGHATLYWYQQILGQGPKLLIQFQNNGVVDDSQLPKDRFSAERLKGVDSTLKIQPAKLEDSAVYLCASSLGVGGNRDTQYFGPGTRLTVL.

This clonotype registers medium-sized by frequency. The J gene is TRBJ1-1, the V gene TRBV7-9; TCRdb selects TRBD1, and the lack of DNA leaves this call unchecked. Germline V lookup: CDR1 SEHNR, CDR2 FQNEAQ (reference sequence). CDR3 length equals 15 residues. The CDR3 sequence: CASSLVGRVNTEAFF.

This chain connects TRBV12-5 to TRBJ2-7. The length of the CDR3 is 15 residues. The germline V gene has CDR1 LGHNT and CDR2 FRNRAP. The CDR3 reads CASGLGYPETYEQYF.

The rearrangement uses TRBV11-2 and TRBJ2-7; without DNA, the TCRdb call of TRBD1 cannot be checked. CDR1 and CDR2 from the germline V gene are SGHAT and FQNNGV. The CDR3 extends over 15 amino acids. CDR3 protein: CASSFRDRSSYEQYF.

The V call is TRBV10-3, the J call TRBJ2-7; TCRdb's D call of TRBD2 is untestable without DNA. The CDR3 extends over 16 amino acids. Germline V CDR1 and CDR2: ENHRY, SYGVKD. CDR3 amino acids: CAISEEGLARAYEQYF.

The chain carries TRBV6-6 and TRBJ2-2; with no DNA, the TCRdb D assignment of TRBD2 cannot be verified. The length of the CDR3 is 17 residues. Germline-derived CDR1 and CDR2 are MNHNY and SVGAGI (reference sequence). CDR3 region: CASTPIAGASVTGELFF.

The genes are TRBV7-8 and TRBJ1-5; TCRdb gives TRBD1 as the D gene, but with no DNA this cannot be confirmed. Germline-derived CDR1 and CDR2 are SGHVS and FQNEAQ. This CDR3 region has 15 residues. The CDR3 protein is CASSLGPGSNQPQHF.

This chain's CDR3 is CASSFKVYTEAFF. The gene calls are TRBV27 and TRBJ1-1. This CDR3 is 13 amino acids long. Per germline, CDR1 MNHEY and CDR2 SMNVEV (reference sequence).

In terms of frequency, this clonotype is medium-sized (0.01 to 0.1%). The genes are TRBV7-3 and TRBJ1-1; TCRdb picks TRBD1, but there is no DNA to check that call. CDR1 is SGHTA, CDR2 FQGTGA, per germline. This CDR3 comprises 14 residues. CDR3: CASSLGTGNTEAFF.

This chain links TRBV12-3 or TRBV12-4 with TRBJ2-3; TCRdb gives TRBD1 as the D gene, but with no DNA this cannot be confirmed. The CDR3 covers 14 residues. The CDR3 loop reads CASSFGGGSDTQYF.

The gene calls are TRBV14 and TRBJ2-7. Germline V gene sequence: CDR1 SGHDN, CDR2 FVKESK. The CDR3 consists of 15 residues. CDR3 region: CASSQDEALPYEQYF.

The chain links TRBV2 to TRBJ2-3. The CDR3 runs to 14 residues. CDR1 is SNHLY and CDR2 is FYNNEI in the germline V gene. The CDR3 reads CASSNIVVSDTQYF.

V and J are TRBV27 and TRBJ1-1. CDR3 size: 15 residues. Germline V gives CDR1 MNHEY, CDR2 SMNVEV (reference sequence). Here the CDR3 reads CASSRSTGPGTEAFF.

This sequence joins TRBV7-8 and TRBJ1-2; TCRdb gives TRBD1 as the D gene, but with no DNA this cannot be confirmed. CDR1 and CDR2 (germline): SGHVS, FQNEAQ. The CDR3 is 15 amino acids. This CDR3 is CASSPDRGLDYGYTF.

The chain joins TRBV12-3 or TRBV12-4 to TRBJ2-1; the TCRdb D gene call, TRBD2, has no DNA to confirm it. The CDR3 is made up of 15 amino acids. CDR3 sequence: CASITRGSPNNEQFF.

The chain links TRBV7-8 to TRBJ2-3; the TRBD1 assignment by TCRdb is unverifiable without DNA. The CDR3 is made up of 14 amino acids. CDR1 SGHVS and CDR2 FQNEAQ come from the germline V gene. CDR3 sequence: CASSLGGQSDTQYF.

This rearrangement joins TRBV29-1 to TRBJ2-5; with no DNA, the TCRdb D assignment of TRBD1 cannot be verified. CDR3 size: 17 residues. Germline V gene data show CDR1 as SQVTM and CDR2 as ANQGSEA. CDR3 protein: CSVEDGRMTGIQETQYF.

The chain employs TRBV28 and TRBJ2-3. Germline V gene lookup returns CDR1 MDHEN and CDR2 SYDVKM. CDR3 size: 14 residues. The CDR3 is CASSFTAVLDTQYF.

The V gene is TRBV19, the J gene TRBJ2-7; TCRdb picks TRBD1, but there is no DNA to check that call. Germline assignment: CDR1 LNHDA and CDR2 SQIVND (reference sequence). The CDR3 extends over 13 amino acids. Here the CDR3 reads CASSLQGNYEQYF.